This TCR beta chain originates from a study of blood T cell repertoires in COVID-19. Study background: The United States, Italy and Spain provided the acute and convalescent COVID-19 samples. In each case, the material was cDNA or gDNA derived from T cells, B-cell-depleted T cells, or PBMCs.

As originally analysed: Estimated nucleated cell counts came from reference gene primer amplification. The method was immunoSEQ multiplex PCR; TCRdb's version includes in-frame clones alone and lacks a portion of them. The V and J calls and clone size come from that table; D and trimming were worked out from the DNA. The sample shows about 100,000 clones, about 92% of them seen only once. From germline, CDR1 is SGHAT and CDR2 FQNNGV. V was cut by 5 bases and J by 6 bases, with 8 bases left in between. This CDR3 is 11 amino acids long. The receptor's source is a man in his forties or fifties with active COVID-19. The chain has TRBV11-2 and TRBJ2-7, with D uncertain. The sample taken for sequencing was peripheral blood. The CDR3 DNA reads as TGTGCCAGCAGCCCAGCGCTCGAGCAGTACTTC. It translates to CASSPALEQYF. Together with reference TRBV11-2 and TRBJ2-7, the CDR3 gives the full variable domain: EAGVAQSPRYKIIEKRQSVAFWCNPISGHATLYWYQQILGQGPKLLIQFQNNGVVDDSQLPKDRFSAERLKGVDSTLKIQPAKLEDSAVYLCASSPALEQYFGPGTRLTVT.